Each of the 14 T cell receptor beta chains below was sequenced from the same sample in a study of blood T cell repertoires in COVID-19 (dated by TCRdb to the early 2020s). The library relied on the immunoSEQ multiplex PCR assay. TCRdb carries this immuneACCESS record with in-frame sequences only. Its versions omit some clonotypes, under half of them owing to an unresolved V gene in the studies checked, with the rest unexplained. The sample table holds around 140,000 clones, of which around 80% were seen once. The top ten hold around 17% of the sample. Source material: peripheral blood. These TCRs come from a man aged 45 to 65 with acute or convalescent COVID-19.

The rearrangement links TRBV6-1 to TRBJ2-1; TRBD1 matches 12 bases. Unmatched junction bases numbered 7, after V lost 3 bases and J lost 1 base. The CDR3 length is 18 residues. The germline gives CDR1 MNHNS, CDR2 SASEGT. The CDR3 is CASSDLGTGGKSYNEQFF. CDR3 in DNA: TGTGCCAGCAGTGATCTCGGGACAGGGGGCAAGTCCTACAATGAGCAGTTCTTC.

V usage is TRBV19 and J usage is TRBJ1-1, with TRBD1 matching 8 bases. The V and J ends lost 2 bases and 7 bases, in that order; junction bases with no gene match: 3. The CDR3 length is 13 residues. Germline-derived CDR1 and CDR2 are LNHDA and SQIVND (reference sequence). Here the CDR3 DNA reads TGTGCCAGTAGTATAAACAGGGGGGATGAAGCTTTCTTT. This sequence encodes CASSINRGDEAFF.

This sequence joins TRBV9 and TRBJ1-1, with 7 positions matching TRBD1. The CDR3 contains 14 residues. CDR1 and CDR2 from the germline V gene are SGDLS and YYNGEE. With V trimmed by 4 bases and J by 4 bases, 7 bases remained unmatched. The CDR3 protein is CASSPQTGLTEAFF. CDR3 nucleotide sequence: TGTGCCAGCAGCCCTCAGACAGGGCTCACTGAAGCTTTCTTT.

This chain uses TRBV30 with TRBJ2-1, with D possibly matching TRBD1 (5 bases). Deletions cut 1 base from V and 13 bases from J, with 17 bases between. Germline V lookup: CDR1 GTSNPN, CDR2 SVGIG (reference sequence). The CDR3 length is 13 residues. The CDR3 region has the DNA TGTGCCTGGAGTGCCCCAGGGTCGGTGCAACAGTTCTTC. Translating it yields CAWSAPGSVQQFF.

This clone turned up a few times. V and J are TRBV5-1 and TRBJ1-1; 7 bases match TRBD1. V lost 4 bases to trimming and J lost 10 bases; unmatched junction nucleotides: 13. CDR3 length equals 14 residues. Germline values: CDR1 SGHRS, CDR2 YFSETQ. CDR3 residues: CASSPGQTPLGAFF. CDR3 DNA: TGCGCCAGCAGCCCGGGACAGACACCCCTCGGAGCTTTCTTT. Using reference TRBV5-1 and TRBJ1-1 for the parts outside the CDR3, the full variable domain is KAGVTQTPRYLIKTRGQQVTLSCSPISGHRSVSWYQQTPGQGLQFLFEYFSETQRNKGNFPGRFSGRQFSNSRSEMNVSTLELGDSALYLCASSPGQTPLGAFFGQGTRLTVV.

The V and J genes are TRBV5-5 and TRBJ1-2, with TRBD1 matching over 9 bases. CDR3 size: 15 residues. V lost 4 bases and J lost 7; bases outside the gene matches: 11. The germline V gene encodes CDR1 SGHKS and CDR2 YYEKEE (reference sequence). The CDR3 DNA is TGTGCCAGCAGCACCCTGACAGGGGGGAAAGGTGGCTACACCTTC. It codes for CASSTLTGGKGGYTF.

The CDR3 nucleotides are TGTGCCACCAGCAGAGATAATTCCGGCTACACCTTC. Residues: CATSRDNSGYTF. V gene TRBV15 combines with J gene TRBJ1-2; D ambiguous. The CDR3 runs to 12 residues. Trimming cost V 0 bases and J 8 bases, with 7 bases left between them. CDR1 and CDR2 from the germline V gene are LNHNV and YYDKDF (reference sequence). Looking up the rest from reference TRBV15 and TRBJ1-2 gives the full variable domain: DAMVIQNPRYQVTQFGKPVTLSCSQTLNHNVMYWYQQKSSQAPKLLFHYYDKDFNNEADTPDNFQSRRPNTSFCFLDIRSPGLGDTAMYLCATSRDNSGYTFGSGTRLTVV.

This chain links TRBV11-3 with TRBJ2-2; D unclear. V gave up 2 bases and J gave up 4 bases, with 11 bases separating them. CDR1 and CDR2 (germline): SGHNT, YENEEA. The CDR3 extends over 15 amino acids. In nucleotides, the CDR3 is TGTGCCAGCAGCTTAATCGCAGGCACCACCGGGGAGCTGTTTTTT. Encoded protein: CASSLIAGTTGELFF.

The chain employs TRBV7-3 and TRBJ1-1; the match to TRBD1 covers 8 bases. This CDR3 region has 13 residues. Germline trimming cut 7 bases from V and 4 bases from J; bases unmatched to any gene: 5. Germline loops: CDR1 SGHTA, CDR2 FQGTGA. CDR3 region: CASTPDRGTEAFF. CDR3 DNA sequence: TGTGCCAGCACCCCAGACAGGGGCACTGAAGCTTTCTTT.

Of note for this clone: Additional DNA sequences in this sample encode the identical CDR3. V gene TRBV30 combines with J gene TRBJ2-1; unclear D gene. The V and J ends lost 5 bases and 2 bases respectively, with 4 bases between them. This CDR3 is 11 amino acids long. Germline values: CDR1 GTSNPN, CDR2 SVGIG (reference sequence). CDR3 sequence reads: CAWDTYNEQFF. In nucleotides, the CDR3 is TGTGCCTGGGACACCTACAATGAGCAGTTCTTC.

The genes are TRBV7-8 and TRBJ1-2; weak D call: TRBD1 (5 bases). In germline, CDR1 is SGHVS, CDR2 FQNEAQ. Trimming pared 7 bases from V and 7 bases from J, leaving 19 bases between. This CDR3 spans 14 amino acids. The CDR3 is CASNPLGGEGGYTF. The CDR3 coding sequence is TGTGCCAGCAATCCCCTGGGGGGAGAGGGTGGCTACACCTTC.

The chain recombines TRBV7-2 with TRBJ1-3, with 7 bases matching TRBD1. The V gene's germline CDR1 is SGHTA and CDR2 FQGNSA. The CDR3 has 16 residues. With V trimmed by 3 bases and J by 1 base, 6 bases remained unmatched. The CDR3 coding sequence is TGTGCCAGCAGCTTGGGGGACAGTTGGTCTGGAAACACCATATATTTT. Its translation: CASSLGDSWSGNTIYF.

This chain joins TRBV9 and TRBJ2-3; 12 bases map to TRBD2. Per the germline V gene, CDR1 is SGDLS and CDR2 is YYNGEE. V lost 1 base and J lost 5; bases outside the gene matches: 2. This CDR3 region has 15 residues. The CDR3 sequence is CASSVLAGGQDTQYF. CDR3 DNA sequence: TGTGCCAGCAGCGTACTAGCGGGGGGGCAAGATACGCAGTATTTT.

V and J are TRBV11-1 and TRBJ1-2; TRBD1 is a possible D gene (6 bases). This CDR3 is 14 amino acids long. Trimming took 2 bases from V and 8 from J, leaving 15 bases between them. Per the germline V gene, CDR1 is SGHAT and CDR2 is FQDESV (reference sequence). The CDR3 here is CASSLREQGQGYTF. The CDR3 region has the DNA TGTGCCAGCAGCTTAAGGGAGCAGGGACAAGGCTACACCTTC.